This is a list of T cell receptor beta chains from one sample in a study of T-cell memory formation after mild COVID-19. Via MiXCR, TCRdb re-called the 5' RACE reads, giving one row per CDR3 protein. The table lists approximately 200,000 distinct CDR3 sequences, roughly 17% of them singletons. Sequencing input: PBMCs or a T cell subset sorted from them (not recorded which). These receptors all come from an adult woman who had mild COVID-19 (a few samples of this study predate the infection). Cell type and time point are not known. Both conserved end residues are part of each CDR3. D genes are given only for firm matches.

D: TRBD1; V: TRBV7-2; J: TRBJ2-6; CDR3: CASSLVGTGRSSGANVLTF
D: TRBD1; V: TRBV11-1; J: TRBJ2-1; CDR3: CASSRDRGGNEQFF
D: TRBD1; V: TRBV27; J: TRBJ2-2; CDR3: CASSWTGIAGELFF
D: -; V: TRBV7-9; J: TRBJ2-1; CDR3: CATDAGRYNEQFF
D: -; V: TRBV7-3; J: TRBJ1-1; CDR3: CASSLQGIRNTEAFF
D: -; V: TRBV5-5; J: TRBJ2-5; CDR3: CASSLAWISQETQYF
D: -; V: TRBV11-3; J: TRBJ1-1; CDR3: CASSLVRSAFF
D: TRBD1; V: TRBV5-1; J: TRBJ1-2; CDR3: CASQGDRAAGYTF
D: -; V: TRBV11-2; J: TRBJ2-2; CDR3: CASSSISGNTGELFF
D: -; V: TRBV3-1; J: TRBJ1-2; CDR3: CASSQDGRAQGYTF
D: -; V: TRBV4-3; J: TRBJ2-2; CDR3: CASSQGRARELFF
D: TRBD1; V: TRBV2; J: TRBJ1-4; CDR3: CASRPDRGGEKLFF
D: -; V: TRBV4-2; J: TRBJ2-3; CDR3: CASSQGARGTDTQYF
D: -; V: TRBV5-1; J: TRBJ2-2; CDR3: CASSHGRTDTGELFF
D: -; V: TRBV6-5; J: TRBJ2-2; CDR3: CASTLRGSGTGELFF
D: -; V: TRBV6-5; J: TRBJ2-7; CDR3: CASSDRDGYYEQYF